One sample yielded the 30 T cell receptor beta chains listed below, sequenced in a study of tumor-infiltrating lymphocytes in primary liver carcinoma. They got blood RNA out of unsorted whole blood and also pulled out germline DNA. Synthesis of TCR beta cDNA was carried out from 450 to 650 ng total RNA with a constant-region primer. Sequencing libraries for TCR beta derived from three nested multiplex PCR rounds that used slightly modified ARM-PCR. Rounds one and two of PCR, each of 10 cycles, were primed with TRBV1-TRBV30 forward primers and a C-beta reverse primer. TCRdb analysed the multiplex PCR reads with MiXCR anew, one entry per CDR3 protein. The data hold 300,000 to 350,000 distinct CDR3 sequences, with around 60% observed a single time. The sample taken for sequencing was peripheral blood. These receptor sequences come from a man aged 35-49 years with primary liver carcinoma and hepatitis B virus infection.

About this clonotype: At one end, the junction sequence differs from germline, possibly due to a read error. V and J are TRBV6-5 and TRBJ2-5; D is uncertain. The CDR3 length is 14 residues. Looked up from germline, CDR1 is MNHEY and CDR2 is SVGAGI. CDR3 loop: CASSYGQAPETQYF. CDR3 sequence (DNA): TGTGCCAGCAGTTACGGCCAGGCGCCGGAGACACAGTACTTC.

The V gene is TRBV10-3, the J gene TRBJ2-7; 8 bases align to TRBD1. Germline V gene sequence: CDR1 ENHRY, CDR2 SYGVKD. V lost 0 bases to trimming and J lost 0 bases; unmatched junction nucleotides: 7. The CDR3 runs 17 residues. The CDR3 protein is CAISESIKDRASYEQYF. The DNA for the CDR3 is TGTGCCATCAGTGAGTCTATAAAGGACAGGGCCTCCTACGAGCAGTACTTC.

This clonotype has a count of ten or more. The chain uses TRBV29-1 and TRBJ1-1; D call uncertain. The CDR3 covers 10 residues. V was trimmed by 7 bases and J by 1 base, leaving 4 bases between them. Germline V gene data show CDR1 as SQVTM and CDR2 as ANQGSEA. CDR3 loop: CSGQNTEAFF. CDR3 DNA sequence: TGCAGCGGTCAGAACACTGAAGCTTTCTTT.

The chain joins TRBV28 to TRBJ1-5, with TRBD1 identical over 9 bases. J gave up 4 bases and V 10 bases, and 11 bases lay outside the gene matches. Germline-derived CDR1 and CDR2 are MDHEN and SYDVKM. This CDR3 region has 15 residues. This chain's CDR3 is CAIEQGAIGNQPQHF. CDR3 nucleotides: TGTGCCATCGAACAGGGGGCGATCGGAAATCAGCCCCAGCATTTT.

This clonotype has a count of ten or more. The V gene is TRBV11-2, the J gene TRBJ2-2, with D hard to call. The CDR3 spans 16 residues. CDR1 is SGHAT and CDR2 is FQNNGV in the germline V gene. Deletions cut 4 bases from V and 6 bases from J, with 18 bases between. CDR3 nucleotides: TGTGCCAGCAGCTCAGCTGTCGGCATTGGGGCCGGGGAGCTGTTTTTT. Translated, it gives CASSSAVGIGAGELFF.

This clonotype was seen just once. This may stem from a read error, because a much larger clone lies one nucleotide away. This sequence joins TRBV6-1 and TRBJ2-7; perhaps TRBD1 as D (5 bases). Per the germline V gene, CDR1 is MNHNS and CDR2 is SASEGT. Trimming cost V 5 bases and J 3 bases, with 23 bases left between them. The CDR3 runs to 17 residues. In nucleotides, the CDR3 is TGTGCCAGCAGTTCCCCGGCAAAAGGACATCTCGTCTACGAGCAGTACTTC. Amino acid sequence: CASSSPAKGHLVYEQYF.

V and J are TRBV6-6 and TRBJ2-5, with D tentatively TRBD2 (6 bases). Germline CDR1 and CDR2: MNHNY and SVGAGI (reference sequence). The CDR3 extends over 14 amino acids. Trimming took off 8 bases at V and 5 bases at J, with 18 bases between the two ends. Here the CDR3 reads CASESGSRGETQYF. In DNA, the CDR3 is TGTGCCAGCGAAAGCGGGTCTAGAGGGGAGACCCAGTACTTC.

This clonotype was recorded at least ten times. The genes are TRBV11-2 and TRBJ2-1; 12 bases are a match to TRBD2. Trimming removed 7 bases from V and 7 bases from J; junction bases left unmatched: 8. CDR3 size: 15 residues. CDR1 SGHAT and CDR2 FQNNGV come from the germline V gene. DNA for the CDR3: TGTGCCAGCATCCTAGCGGGAGGGCCCTTTAATGAGCAGTTCTTC. Residues: CASILAGGPFNEQFF.

For this clonotype: Mismatch with germline at one junction end may stem from a read error. V gene TRBV11-2 combines with J gene TRBJ2-3; 7 bases agree with TRBD2. CDR3 size: 16 residues. Germline values: CDR1 SGHAT, CDR2 FQNNGV. CDR3 region: CASSPYGGSHTDTKYF. CDR3 nucleotide sequence: TGTGCCAGCAGCCCCTACGGCGGGAGTCACACCGATACGAAGTATTTT.

This clonotype was observed a few times. The chain recombines TRBV28 with TRBJ2-7, with a weak D call TRBD2 (5 bases). The germline V gene has CDR1 MDHEN and CDR2 SYDVKM. The V and J ends lost 11 bases and 5 bases respectively, with 19 bases between them. The CDR3 has 13 residues. The DNA of the CDR3 is TGTGCCTGGCGCGGGCAGGTAGGCCACGAGCAGTACTTC. Translating it yields CAWRGQVGHEQYF.

The chain carries TRBV7-9 and TRBJ2-5; possibly TRBD2 for D (5 bases). Trimming shortened V by 5 bases and J by 5 bases, and 18 bases separated the two germline ends. Germline-derived CDR1 and CDR2 are SEHNR and FQNEAQ (reference sequence). The CDR3 is 15 amino acids. CDR3 nucleotide sequence: TGTGCCAGCAGCCCCTACTCTCACGGGATGGAGACCCAGTACTTC. The encoded protein is CASSPYSHGMETQYF.

With regard to this clonotype: One junction end disagrees with the germline gene, perhaps due to a read error. The chain links TRBV29-1 to TRBJ1-1; no reliable D call. This CDR3 comprises 12 residues. Germline V gives CDR1 SQVTM, CDR2 ANQGSEA. CDR3 residues: CSAGLTNTGAIF. CDR3 coding DNA: TGCAGCGCTGGACTGACGAACACTGGAGCTATCTTT.

In its sample, this clonotype was seen many times. J is TRBJ2-2 and V is TRBV6-2 or TRBV6-3, with a possible D match to TRBD2 (5 bases). V was pared by 5 bases and J by 6 bases, with 7 bases between. Germline V gene sequence: CDR1 MNHEY, CDR2 SVGEGT. This CDR3 contains 12 residues. CDR3: CASSMGAGELFF. The CDR3 nucleotides are TGTGCCAGCAGTATGGGAGCCGGGGAGCTGTTTTTT.

Of note for this clonotype: Since the CDR3 does not end with the conserved phenylalanine or tryptophan, this likely comes from a read error. The chain joins TRBV6-2 or TRBV6-3 to TRBJ1-5; unclear D gene. Germline V gene lookup returns CDR1 MNHEY and CDR2 SVGEGT. CDR3 size: 13 residues. The CDR3 sequence is CAISYKGDQPQHC. The CDR3 region has the DNA TGTGCCATCAGTTACAAGGGAGATCAGCCCCAGCATTGT.

This clonotype has only one observation. The chain joins TRBV28 to TRBJ2-5, with TRBD1 matching over 11 bases. J gave up 5 bases and V 6 bases, and 8 bases lay outside the gene matches. Germline V gives CDR1 MDHEN, CDR2 SYDVKM. The CDR3 is 15 residues long. This CDR3 reads CASRERTGGLETQYF. CDR3 in DNA: TGTGCCAGCAGGGAAAGGACAGGGGGCTTGGAGACCCAGTACTTC.

Comments on this clonotype: At one end, the junction sequence differs from germline, possibly due to a read error. The chain couples TRBV11-2 to TRBJ2-5; D is unclear. This CDR3 contains 13 residues. Per the germline V gene, CDR1 is SGHAT and CDR2 is FQNNGV. This CDR3 reads CASSLGAQETEYF. The CDR3 nucleotides are TGTGCCAGCAGCTTAGGCGCCCAGGAGACCGAGTACTTC.

This clonotype was observed at least ten times. The chain employs TRBV4-3 and TRBJ1-6; TRBD1 might be the D (5 bases). V lost 0 bases and J lost 10, with 13 bases in between. Germline CDR1 LGHNA, CDR2 YSLEER. This CDR3 has 15 residues. The CDR3 DNA follows: TGCGCCAGCAGCCAAGAAGGGGTGGGGGAATCACCCCTCCACTTT. It yields the protein CASSQEGVGESPLHF.

This clonotype was counted once. Possible read error: a much larger clone is one base away. The chain uses TRBV6-2 or TRBV6-3 and TRBJ2-2; tentatively, D is TRBD2 (5 bases). In germline, CDR1 is MNHEY, CDR2 SVGEGT. The CDR3 sequence is 16 residues long. CDR3 in DNA: TGTGTCACCACTAAAGTAGCTGGACTGAACACCGGGGAGCTGTTTTTT. As protein: CVTTKVAGLNTGELFF.

This clonotype was seen once. This could be a read error, since a much larger clone is one nucleotide away. The chain recombines TRBV6-2 or TRBV6-3 with TRBJ2-1, with 15 bases identical to TRBD2. Germline V gives CDR1 MNHEY, CDR2 SVGEGT. The CDR3 has 16 residues. Germline trimming cut 7 bases from V and 9 bases from J; bases unmatched to any gene: 10. This chain's CDR3 is CASTEWTSGRATEQFF. The CDR3 bases are TGTGCCAGCACTGAATGGACTAGCGGGAGGGCCACTGAGCAGTTCTTC.

The table lists this clonotype with many counts. This chain joins TRBV11-1 and TRBJ2-7; possibly TRBD1 for D (5 bases). The V end was cut by 7 bases, the J end by 5 bases, with 15 bases between. This CDR3 has 13 amino acids. Germline V CDR1 and CDR2: SGHAT, FQDESV (reference sequence). Here the CDR3 reads CASTGSGFDEQYF. The CDR3 coding sequence is TGTGCCAGCACCGGATCAGGGTTCGACGAGCAGTACTTC.

This clonotype was detected ten times or more. V and J are TRBV12-3 or TRBV12-4 and TRBJ1-5, with a weak D call TRBD1 (5 bases). V was shortened by 4 bases and J by 0 bases, with 10 bases between the two germline ends. The CDR3 has 15 residues. The DNA for the CDR3 is TGTGCCAGCAGTTCCGGGACGGATAGCAATCAGCCCCAGCATTTT. Its translation is CASSSGTDSNQPQHF.

A word on this clonotype: No conserved phenylalanine or tryptophan ends this CDR3, so it is likely a read error. The chain recombines TRBV11-1 with TRBJ2-2, with D possibly matching TRBD2 (6 bases). V was pared by 0 bases and J by 8 bases, with 16 bases between. The length of the CDR3 is 16 residues. Germline V gives CDR1 SGHAT, CDR2 FQDESV (reference sequence). The CDR3 protein is CASSLAPGAEVGELFL. CDR3 in DNA: TGTGCCAGCAGCTTAGCCCCGGGAGCCGAGGTGGGGGAGCTGTTTCTT.

This clonotype occurred many times. The V and J genes are TRBV4-2 and TRBJ1-2; no definite D call. Germline CDR1 LGHNA, CDR2 YNFKEQ. The CDR3 runs to 15 residues. V lost 1 base and J lost 6, with 15 bases in between. CDR3 protein: CASSQGLAATNGYTF. DNA of the CDR3: TGTGCCAGCAGCCAAGGTCTGGCGGCGACCAATGGCTACACCTTC.

The rearrangement joins TRBV10-3 to TRBJ1-2, with D unresolved. The CDR3 sequence is 16 residues long. CDR1 ENHRY and CDR2 SYGVKD come from the germline V gene. The ends were cut back, 4 bases at V and 2 bases at J, with 17 bases in the middle. This CDR3 is CAISGNPITVNYGYTF. The CDR3 nucleotides are TGTGCCATCAGTGGGAATCCAATAACGGTAAACTATGGCTACACCTTC.

Comments on this clonotype: The missing conserved phenylalanine or tryptophan at the end of this CDR3 makes a read error likely. The genes are TRBV5-5 and TRBJ2-5; D call uncertain. Trimming stripped 0 bases from V and 3 bases from J, with 12 bases between. The length of the CDR3 is 15 residues. Germline CDR1 and CDR2: SGHKS and YYEKEE (reference sequence). The CDR3, as DNA: TGTGCCAGCAGCTTGGAGTCGGCTGGGGAAGAGACCCAGTACCTC. The encoded protein is CASSLESAGEETQYL.

As to this clonotype: One end of the junction varies from germline; a read error may be responsible. The V and J genes are TRBV30 and TRBJ1-5; the D is unclear. This CDR3 has 13 residues. Germline V lookup: CDR1 GTSNPN, CDR2 SVGIG (reference sequence). CDR3 nucleotide sequence: TGTGCCCGGAGTGTAGGGATGACACAGCCCCAGCATTTT. Translating gives CARSVGMTQPQHF.

Of note for this clonotype: This may come from a read error, since a much larger clone is one base off. The conserved phenylalanine or tryptophan normally closing the CDR3 is absent here, so this likely arose from a read error. The chain couples TRBV30 to TRBJ2-7, with TRBD2 matching 7 bases. The germline gives CDR1 GTSNPN, CDR2 SVGIG (reference sequence). The CDR3 is 14 residues long. Trimming removed 4 bases from V and 2 bases from J; junction bases left unmatched: 8. CDR3 sequence (DNA): TGTGCCTGGACGACCGGGACTACCACCTACGAGCAGTACATC. Translating gives CAWTTGTTTYEQYI.

In regard to this clonotype: The junction shows a germline mismatch at one end, possibly a read error. This chain links TRBV11-1 with TRBJ2-2; 12 nucleotides agree with TRBD2. The CDR3 spans 15 residues. CDR1 and CDR2 from the germline V gene are SGHAT and FQDESV (reference sequence). The DNA for the CDR3 is TGTCCCAGCAGCCTCCGGACTAGCGGGATTGGGGAGCCGTTTTTT. This codes for CPSSLRTSGIGEPFF.

There are many counts of this clonotype. The rearrangement uses TRBV29-1 and TRBJ2-4; D gene uncertain. CDR3 size: 12 residues. V was trimmed by 3 bases and J by 0 bases, leaving 3 bases between them. CDR1 is SQVTM, CDR2 ANQGSEA, per germline. The CDR3 nucleotides are TGCAGCGTTGATGTAGCCAAAAACATTCAGTACTTC. This translates into CSVDVAKNIQYF.

The chain is built from TRBV11-2 and TRBJ2-7, with a tentative D call TRBD2 (5 bases). From germline, CDR1 is SGHAT and CDR2 FQNNGV. Trimming stripped 7 bases from V and 5 bases from J, with 12 bases between. CDR3 size: 12 residues. CDR3 DNA: TGTGCCAGCATATTAACGGGAAACGAGCAGTACTTC. Translated, it gives CASILTGNEQYF.